The T cell receptor beta chain under discussion was sequenced for a study of OX40 agonist ivuxolimab in advanced cancers. Study context: The study enrolled dose-escalation patients with hepatocellular carcinoma, melanoma, renal cell or head and neck cancer.

Per germline, CDR1 LNHDA and CDR2 SQIVND (reference sequence). The V end was cut by 1 base, the J end by 1 base, with 16 bases between. This CDR3 has 17 residues. Some clones are missing from TCRdb's copy, which holds only in-frame ones; the method was immunoSEQ multiplex PCR. The sample gives tens of thousands of clones, 86% of which show up once; 25% is in the top ten. Overall study results and limits: Individuals who were partial responders at 0.1-3.0 mg/kg had clonal expansion that ranked among the lowest.

Samples of blood were obtained at baseline, on cycle 4 day 1, and on cycle 7 day 1. This clone was found once. Its cognate antigen is unknown. The source material was CD4+ or CD8+ T cells sorted from blood, sampled in a trial of the OX40 agonist ivuxolimab. The V and J genes are TRBV19 and TRBJ2-5, with D unclear. The clonotype was recovered from an adult with an advanced solid tumor such as melanoma, head and neck, liver or kidney cancer. The CDR3 sequence: CASSIGGSTAFQETQYF. The DNA for the CDR3 is TGTGCCAGTAGTATAGGAGGCAGTACAGCGTTCCAAGAGACCCAGTACTTC.